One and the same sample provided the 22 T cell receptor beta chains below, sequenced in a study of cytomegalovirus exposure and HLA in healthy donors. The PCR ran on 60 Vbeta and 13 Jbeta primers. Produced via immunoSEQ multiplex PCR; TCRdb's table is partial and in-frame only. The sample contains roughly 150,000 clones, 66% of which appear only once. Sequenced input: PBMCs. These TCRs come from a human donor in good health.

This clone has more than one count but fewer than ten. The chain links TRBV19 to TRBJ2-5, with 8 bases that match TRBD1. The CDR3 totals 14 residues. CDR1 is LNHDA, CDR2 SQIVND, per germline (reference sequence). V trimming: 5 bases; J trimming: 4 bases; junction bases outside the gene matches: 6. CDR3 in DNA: TGTGCCAGTAGTGCCGGGGACAGGCCAGAGACCCAGTACTTC. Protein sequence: CASSAGDRPETQYF.

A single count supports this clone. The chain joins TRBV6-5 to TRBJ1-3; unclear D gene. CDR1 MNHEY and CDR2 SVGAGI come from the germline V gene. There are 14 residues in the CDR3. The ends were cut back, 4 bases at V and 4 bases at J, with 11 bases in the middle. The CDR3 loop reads CASSSPSGGNTIYF. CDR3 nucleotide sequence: TGTGCCAGCAGTTCCCCCTCGGGGGGAAACACCATATATTTT.

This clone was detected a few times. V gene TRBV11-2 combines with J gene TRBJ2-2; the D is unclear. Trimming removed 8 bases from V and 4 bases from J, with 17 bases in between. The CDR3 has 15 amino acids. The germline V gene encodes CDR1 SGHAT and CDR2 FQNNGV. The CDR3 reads CASYPVGKSTGELFF. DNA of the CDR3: TGTGCCAGCTACCCCGTCGGTAAATCCACCGGGGAGCTGTTTTTT.

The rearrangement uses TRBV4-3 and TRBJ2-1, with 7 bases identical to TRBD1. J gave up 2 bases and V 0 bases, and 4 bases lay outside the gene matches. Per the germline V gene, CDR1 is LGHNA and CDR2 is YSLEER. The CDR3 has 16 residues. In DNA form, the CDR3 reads TGCGCCAGCAGCCAAGATTCACAGGGGACCTACAATGAGCAGTTCTTC. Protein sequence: CASSQDSQGTYNEQFF.

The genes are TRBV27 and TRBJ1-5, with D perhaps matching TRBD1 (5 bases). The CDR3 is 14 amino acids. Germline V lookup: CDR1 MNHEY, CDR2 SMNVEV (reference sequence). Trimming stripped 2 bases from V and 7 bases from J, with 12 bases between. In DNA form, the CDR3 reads TGTGCCAGCAGTTTACTCGAAGGGGAACAGCCCCAGCATTTT. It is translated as CASSLLEGEQPQHF.

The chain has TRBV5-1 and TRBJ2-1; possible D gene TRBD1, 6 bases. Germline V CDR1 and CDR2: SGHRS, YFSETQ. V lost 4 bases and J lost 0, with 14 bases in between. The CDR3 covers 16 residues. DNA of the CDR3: TGCGCCAGCAGCGCCTACAGGGAAGGCTCCTACAATGAGCAGTTCTTC. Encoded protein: CASSAYREGSYNEQFF.

The CDR3, as DNA: TGCGCCAGCAGCCAAACAGGGGGCGCGGGTAGCTACACCTTC. Translating gives CASSQTGGAGSYTF. The chain recombines TRBV4-3 with TRBJ1-2, with TRBD1 matching 9 bases. Germline CDR1 is LGHNA and CDR2 is YSLEER. With V trimmed by 2 bases and J by 9 bases, 7 bases remained unmatched. The CDR3 is made up of 14 amino acids.

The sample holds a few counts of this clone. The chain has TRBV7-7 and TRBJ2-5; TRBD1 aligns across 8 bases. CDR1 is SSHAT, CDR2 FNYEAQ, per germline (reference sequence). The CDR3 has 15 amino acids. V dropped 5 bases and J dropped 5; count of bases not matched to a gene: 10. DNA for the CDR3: TGTGCCAGCAGCAACGGGGACAGGACGCAGGAGACCCAGTACTTC. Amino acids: CASSNGDRTQETQYF.

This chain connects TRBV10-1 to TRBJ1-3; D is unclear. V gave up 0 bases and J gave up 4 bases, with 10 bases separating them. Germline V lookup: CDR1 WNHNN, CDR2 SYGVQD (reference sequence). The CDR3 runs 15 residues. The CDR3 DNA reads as TGCGCCAGCAGTGAGTCGAGCACCCGGGGAAACACCATATATTTT. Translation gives CASSESSTRGNTIYF.

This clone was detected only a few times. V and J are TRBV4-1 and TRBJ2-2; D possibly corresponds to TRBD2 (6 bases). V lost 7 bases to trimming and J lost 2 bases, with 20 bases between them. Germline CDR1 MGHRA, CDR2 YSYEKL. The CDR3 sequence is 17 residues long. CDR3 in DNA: TGCGCCAGCAATACGCCTGGAGGGAGTGACAACACCGGGGAGCTGTTTTTT. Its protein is CASNTPGGSDNTGELFF.

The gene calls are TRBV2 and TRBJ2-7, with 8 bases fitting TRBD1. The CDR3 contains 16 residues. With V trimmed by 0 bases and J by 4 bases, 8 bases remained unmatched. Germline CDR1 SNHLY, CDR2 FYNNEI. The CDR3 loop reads CASSEALSGQGYEQYF. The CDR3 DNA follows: TGTGCCAGCAGTGAAGCGCTTAGTGGACAGGGTTACGAGCAGTACTTC.

The CDR3 reads CASSGGTSLTDTQYF. In nucleotides, the CDR3 is TGTGCCAGCAGTGGAGGGACTTCACTCACAGATACGCAGTATTTT. The chain joins TRBV2 to TRBJ2-3, with D possibly being TRBD2 (6 bases). Germline lookup yields CDR1 SNHLY and CDR2 FYNNEI. The length of the CDR3 is 15 residues. V was clipped by 4 bases and J by 2 bases, with 13 bases between them. Drawing the rest from reference TRBV2 and TRBJ2-3, the complete variable domain is EPEVTQTPSHQVTQMGQEVILRCVPISNHLYFYWYRQILGQKVEFLVSFYNNEISEKSEIFDDQFSVERPDGSNFTLKIRSTKLEDSAMYFCASSGGTSLTDTQYFGPGTRLTVL.

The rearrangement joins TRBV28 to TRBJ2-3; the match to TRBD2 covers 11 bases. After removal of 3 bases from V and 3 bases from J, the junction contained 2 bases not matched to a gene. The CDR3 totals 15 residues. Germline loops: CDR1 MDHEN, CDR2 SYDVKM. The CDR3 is CASSFSGRGTDTQYF. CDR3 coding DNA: TGTGCCAGCAGTTTTAGCGGGAGGGGGACAGATACGCAGTATTTT.

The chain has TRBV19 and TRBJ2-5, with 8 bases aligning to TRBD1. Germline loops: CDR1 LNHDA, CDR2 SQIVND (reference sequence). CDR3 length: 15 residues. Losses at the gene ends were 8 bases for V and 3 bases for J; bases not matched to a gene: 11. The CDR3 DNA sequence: TGTGCCAGTTCCAATTTCAGGGGGCTGGAAGAGACCCAGTACTTC. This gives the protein CASSNFRGLEETQYF.

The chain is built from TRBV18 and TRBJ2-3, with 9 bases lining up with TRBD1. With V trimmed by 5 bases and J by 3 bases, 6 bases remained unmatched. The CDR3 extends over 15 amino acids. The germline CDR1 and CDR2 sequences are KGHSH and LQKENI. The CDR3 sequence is CASSTRQGETDTQYF. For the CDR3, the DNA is TGTGCCAGCTCAACCCGACAGGGGGAAACAGATACGCAGTATTTT.

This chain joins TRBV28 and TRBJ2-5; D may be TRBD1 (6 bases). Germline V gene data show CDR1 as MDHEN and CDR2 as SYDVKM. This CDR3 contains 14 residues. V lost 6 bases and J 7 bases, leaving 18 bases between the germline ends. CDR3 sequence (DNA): TGTGCCAGCAGCTCACGACAGGTCCCTTTGACCCAGTACTTC. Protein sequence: CASSSRQVPLTQYF. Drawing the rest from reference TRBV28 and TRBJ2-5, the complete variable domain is DVKVTQSSRYLVKRTGEKVFLECVQDMDHENMFWYRQDPGLGLRLIYFSYDVKMKEKGDIPEGYSVSREKKERFSLILESASTNQTSMYLCASSSRQVPLTQYFGPGTRLLVL.

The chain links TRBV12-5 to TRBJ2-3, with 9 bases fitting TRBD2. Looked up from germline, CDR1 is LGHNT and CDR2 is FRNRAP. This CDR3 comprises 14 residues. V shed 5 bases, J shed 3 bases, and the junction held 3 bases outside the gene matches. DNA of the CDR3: TGTGCTAGTGGTCTTAGCGGGAGTACAGATACGCAGTATTTT. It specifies CASGLSGSTDTQYF. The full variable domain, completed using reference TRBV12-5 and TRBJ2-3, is DARVTQTPRHKVTEMGQEVTMRCQPILGHNTVFWYRQTMMQGLELLAYFRNRAPLDDSGMPKDRFSAEMPDATLATLKIQPSEPRDSAVYFCASGLSGSTDTQYFGPGTRLTVL.

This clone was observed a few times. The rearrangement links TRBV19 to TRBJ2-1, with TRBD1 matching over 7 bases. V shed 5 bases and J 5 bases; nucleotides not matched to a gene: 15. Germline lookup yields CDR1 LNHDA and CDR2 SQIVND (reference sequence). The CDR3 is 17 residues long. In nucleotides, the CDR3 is TGTGCCAGTAGTCCCCGCAGGGGGATTGTCGAACACAATGAGCAGTTCTTC. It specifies CASSPRRGIVEHNEQFF.

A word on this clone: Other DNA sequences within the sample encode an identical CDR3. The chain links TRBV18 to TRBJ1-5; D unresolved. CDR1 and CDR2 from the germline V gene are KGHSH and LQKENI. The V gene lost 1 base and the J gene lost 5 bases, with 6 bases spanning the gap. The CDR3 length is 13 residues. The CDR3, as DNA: TGTGCCAGCTCACCACAAGGAGATCAGCCCCAGCATTTT. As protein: CASSPQGDQPQHF.

The CDR3 spells CASSGAGGPLNEQFF. The DNA of the CDR3 is TGTGCCAGCAGCGGAGCGGGAGGGCCCCTCAATGAGCAGTTCTTC. The chain uses TRBV9 and TRBJ2-1; 10 nucleotides align to TRBD2. In germline, CDR1 is SGDLS, CDR2 YYNGEE. V gave up 3 bases and J gave up 6 bases; unmatched junction bases: 6. CDR3 size: 15 residues.

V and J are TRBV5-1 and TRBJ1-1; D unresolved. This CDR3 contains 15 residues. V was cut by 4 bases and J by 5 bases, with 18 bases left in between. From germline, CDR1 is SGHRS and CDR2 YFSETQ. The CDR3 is CASSLVTTGGTEAFF. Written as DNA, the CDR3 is TGCGCCAGCAGCCTGGTCACGACGGGAGGGACTGAAGCTTTCTTT.

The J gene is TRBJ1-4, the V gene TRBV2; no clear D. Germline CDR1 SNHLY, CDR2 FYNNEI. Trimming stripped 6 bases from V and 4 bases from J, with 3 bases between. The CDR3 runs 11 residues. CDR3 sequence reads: CASSGNEKLFF. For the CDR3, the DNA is TGTGCCAGCAGCGGTAATGAAAAACTGTTTTTT.